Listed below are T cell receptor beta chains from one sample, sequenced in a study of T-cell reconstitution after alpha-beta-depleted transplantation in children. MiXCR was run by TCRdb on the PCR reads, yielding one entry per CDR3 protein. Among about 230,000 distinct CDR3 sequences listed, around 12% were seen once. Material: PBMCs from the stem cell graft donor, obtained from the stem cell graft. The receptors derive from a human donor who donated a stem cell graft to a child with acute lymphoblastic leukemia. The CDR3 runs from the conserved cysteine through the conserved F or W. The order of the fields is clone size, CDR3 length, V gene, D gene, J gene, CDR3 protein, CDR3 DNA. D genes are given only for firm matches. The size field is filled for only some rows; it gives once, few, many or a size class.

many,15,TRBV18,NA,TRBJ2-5,CASSPTLTGGETQYF,TGTGCCAGCTCACCTACTTTGACAGGAGGAGAGACCCAGTACTTC
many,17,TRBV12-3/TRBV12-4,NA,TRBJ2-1,CASSKQVGGISYNEQFF,TGTGCCAGCAGTAAACAAGTCGGGGGTATTTCCTACAATGAGCAGTTCTTC
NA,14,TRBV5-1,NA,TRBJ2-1,CASSLEPRPWEQFF,TGCGCCAGCAGCCTTGAACCGCGGCCTTGGGAGCAGTTCTTC
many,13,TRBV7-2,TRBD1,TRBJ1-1,CASSLGTGVEAFF,TGTGCCAGCAGCTTAGGGACAGGGGTTGAAGCTTTCTTT
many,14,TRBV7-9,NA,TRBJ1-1,CASSLDGGQTEAFF,TGTGCCAGCAGCTTAGACGGGGGCCAAACTGAAGCTTTCTTT
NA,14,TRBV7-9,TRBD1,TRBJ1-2,CASSAAGTGDGYTF,TGTGCCAGCAGCGCAGCCGGGACAGGGGATGGCTACACCTTC
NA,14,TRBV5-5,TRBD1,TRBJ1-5,CASSPGQWGQPQHF,TGTGCCAGCAGCCCGGGACAGTGGGGACAGCCCCAGCATTTT
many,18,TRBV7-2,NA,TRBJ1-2,CASSLAGQGPYVNYGYTF,TGTGCCAGCAGCTTAGCGGGGCAGGGCCCCTACGTTAACTATGGCTACACCTTC
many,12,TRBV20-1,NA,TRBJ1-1,CSAGPERTEAFF,TGCAGTGCTGGCCCCGAGAGGACTGAAGCTTTCTTT
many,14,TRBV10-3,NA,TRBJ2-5,CAISESELQETQYF,TGTGCCATCAGTGAGTCCGAACTCCAAGAGACCCAGTACTTC
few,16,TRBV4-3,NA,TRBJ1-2,CASSQDLGLGSGGYTF,TGCGCCAGCAGCCAAGATTTGGGACTGGGGTCCGGCGGCTACACCTTC
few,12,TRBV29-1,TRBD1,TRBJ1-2,CSAETGPSGYTF,TGCAGCGCCGAGACAGGGCCATCTGGCTACACCTTC
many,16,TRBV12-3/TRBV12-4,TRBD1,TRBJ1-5,CASSLPGQGSNQPQHF,TGTGCCAGCAGTTTACCAGGACAGGGTAGCAATCAGCCCCAGCATTTT
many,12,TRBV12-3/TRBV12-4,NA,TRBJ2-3,CASSFTTLKQYF,TGTGCCAGCAGCTTCACTACTCTTAAGCAGTATTTT
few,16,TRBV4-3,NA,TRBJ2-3,CASSQDYPEFTDTQYF,TGCGCCAGCAGCCAAGATTACCCCGAGTTCACAGATACGCAGTATTTT
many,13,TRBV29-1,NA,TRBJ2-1,CSGGGQGGNEQFF,TGCAGCGGTGGCGGTCAAGGGGGCAATGAGCAGTTCTTC
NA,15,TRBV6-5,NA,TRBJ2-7,CASSYSPGMSYEQYF,TGTGCCAGCAGTTACTCACCAGGAATGTCCTACGAGCAGTACTTC
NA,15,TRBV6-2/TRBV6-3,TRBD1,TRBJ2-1,CASSPGQGSFDEQFF,TGTGCCAGCAGTCCCGGACAGGGGTCGTTTGATGAGCAGTTCTTC
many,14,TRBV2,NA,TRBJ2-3,CASLTGSFTDTQYF,TGTGCCAGTCTCACAGGGTCCTTCACAGATACGCAGTATTTT
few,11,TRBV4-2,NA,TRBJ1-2,CASSRGRGYTF,TGTGCCAGCTCCCGGGGTCGTGGCTACACCTTC
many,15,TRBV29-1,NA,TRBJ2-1,CSAAGWVEENNEQFF,TGCAGCGCCGCGGGATGGGTGGAAGAAAACAATGAGCAGTTCTTC
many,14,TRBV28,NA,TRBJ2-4,CASSFQGAKNIQYF,TGTGCCAGCAGTTTCCAGGGGGCCAAAAACATTCAGTACTTC
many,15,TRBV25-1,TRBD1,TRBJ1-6,CASSETGDFYSPLHF,TGTGCCAGCAGTGAGACAGGGGATTTTTATTCACCCCTCCACTTT
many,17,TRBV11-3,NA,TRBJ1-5,CASSLDLRQGSNQPQHF,TGTGCCAGCAGCTTAGATCTCAGGCAGGGAAGCAATCAGCCCCAGCATTTT
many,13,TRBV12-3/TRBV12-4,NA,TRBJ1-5,CATQGTGNQPQHF,TGTGCCACCCAGGGGACCGGCAATCAGCCCCAGCATTTT
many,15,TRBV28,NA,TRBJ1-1,CASSWGGRREAEAFF,TGTGCCAGCAGTTGGGGGGGAAGGAGAGAAGCTGAAGCTTTCTTT
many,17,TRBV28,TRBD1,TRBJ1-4,CASSSNDRVSANEKLFF,TGTGCCAGCAGTTCTAACGACAGGGTTTCGGCTAATGAAAAACTGTTTTTT
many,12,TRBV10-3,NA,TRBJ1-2,CATSSRNYGYTF,TGTGCCACTTCTTCACGGAACTATGGCTACACCTTC
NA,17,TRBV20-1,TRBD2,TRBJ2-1,CSASPPPTSGRTNEQFF,TGCAGTGCTTCGCCTCCTCCGACTAGCGGGAGAACGAATGAGCAGTTCTTC
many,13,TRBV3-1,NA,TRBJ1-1,CASSQRSNTEAFF,TGTGCCAGCAGCCAAAGGTCAAACACTGAAGCTTTCTTT
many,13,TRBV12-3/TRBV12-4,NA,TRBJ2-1,CASIPQGLEEQFF,TGTGCCAGCATTCCCCAGGGGCTGGAGGAGCAGTTCTTC
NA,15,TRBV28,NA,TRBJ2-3,CASSVWQSSTDTQYF,TGTGCCAGCAGTGTTTGGCAGTCTAGCACAGATACGCAGTATTTT
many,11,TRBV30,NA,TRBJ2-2,CAGQITGELFF,TGTGCCGGGCAAATTACCGGGGAGCTGTTTTTT
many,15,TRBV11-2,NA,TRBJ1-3,CASSLVTGAGNTIYF,TGTGCCAGCAGCTTAGTCACCGGGGCTGGAAACACCATATATTTT
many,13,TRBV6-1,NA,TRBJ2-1,CASRTSFPNEQFF,TGTGCCAGCAGAACCTCTTTCCCCAATGAGCAGTTCTTC
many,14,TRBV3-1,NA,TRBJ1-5,CASSQGTSSLHTHF,TGTGCCAGCAGCCAAGGGACGTCGAGCCTTCATACACATTTT
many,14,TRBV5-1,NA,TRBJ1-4,CASSLRGINEKLFF,TGCGCCAGCAGCTTGCGGGGGATTAATGAAAAACTGTTTTTT
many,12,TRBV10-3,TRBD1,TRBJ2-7,CAIRQGTYEQYF,TGTGCCATCCGACAGGGCACCTACGAGCAGTACTTC
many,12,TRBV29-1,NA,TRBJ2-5,CSVDLGGETQYF,TGCAGCGTTGATTTAGGCGGGGAGACCCAGTACTTC
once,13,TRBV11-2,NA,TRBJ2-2,CASSLASPGELFF,TGTGCCAGCAGCTTAGCATCTCCCGGGGAGCTGTTTTTT
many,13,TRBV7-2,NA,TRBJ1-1,CASSPRGLTEAFF,TGTGCCAGCAGCCCGCGAGGGCTCACTGAAGCTTTCTTT
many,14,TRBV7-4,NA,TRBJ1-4,CARSSGELNEKLFF,TGTGCCCGATCGTCGGGGGAGCTTAATGAAAAACTGTTTTTT
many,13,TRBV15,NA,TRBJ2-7,CATSRDEGGEQYF,TGTGCCACCAGCAGAGATGAGGGAGGCGAGCAGTACTTC
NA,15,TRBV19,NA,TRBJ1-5,CASSLTGGYNQPQHF,TGTGCCAGTAGTCTCACCGGCGGGTACAATCAGCCCCAGCATTTT
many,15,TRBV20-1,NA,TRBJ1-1,CSARKQREMNTEAFF,TGCAGTGCTAGAAAACAGCGGGAGATGAACACTGAAGCTTTCTTT
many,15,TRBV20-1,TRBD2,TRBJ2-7,CSATRSGEIHYEQYF,TGCAGTGCTACGCGGAGCGGGGAAATTCACTACGAGCAGTACTTC
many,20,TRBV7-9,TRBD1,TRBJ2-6,CASSLVSGTGRFSGANVLTF,TGTGCCAGCAGCTTAGTGTCTGGGACAGGGAGGTTCTCTGGGGCCAACGTCCTGACTTTC
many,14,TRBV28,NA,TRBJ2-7,CASSFTLIRYEQYF,TGTGCCAGCAGTTTTACGCTGATTCGCTACGAGCAGTACTTC
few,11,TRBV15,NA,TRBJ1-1,CATSRGEEAFF,TGTGCCACCAGCAGAGGGGAAGAAGCTTTCTTT
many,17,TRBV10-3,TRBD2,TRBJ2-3,CAISLGTSGGAADTQYF,TGTGCCATCAGCCTTGGCACTAGCGGGGGGGCGGCAGATACGCAGTATTTT
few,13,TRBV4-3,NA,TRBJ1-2,CASSQWPDYGYTF,TGCGCCAGCAGCCAGTGGCCGGACTATGGCTACACCTTC
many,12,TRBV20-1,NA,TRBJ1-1,CSAATANTEAFF,TGCAGTGCTGCGACAGCGAACACTGAAGCTTTCTTT
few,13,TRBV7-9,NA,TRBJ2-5,CASSSGRELAQYF,TGTGCCAGCAGCTCGGGGAGAGAGCTGGCCCAGTACTTC